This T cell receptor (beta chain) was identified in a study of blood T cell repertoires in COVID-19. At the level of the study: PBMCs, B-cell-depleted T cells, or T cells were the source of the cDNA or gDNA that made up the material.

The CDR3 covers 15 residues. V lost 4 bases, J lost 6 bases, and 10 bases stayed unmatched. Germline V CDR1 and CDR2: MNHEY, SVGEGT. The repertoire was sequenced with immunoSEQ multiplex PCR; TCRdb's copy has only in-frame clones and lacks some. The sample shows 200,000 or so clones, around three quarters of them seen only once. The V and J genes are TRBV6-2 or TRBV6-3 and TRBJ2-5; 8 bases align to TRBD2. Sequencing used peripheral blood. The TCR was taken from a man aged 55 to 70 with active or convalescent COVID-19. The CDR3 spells CASSSGRTSSQTQYF. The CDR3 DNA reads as TGTGCCAGCAGTTCGGGGAGGACTAGCTCCCAGACCCAGTACTTC.